The T cell receptor (beta chain) described here comes from a study of T cell responses to AZD1222 COVID-19 vaccine. Study-level findings and limits: Nearly half of unique spike-specific TCRs reportedly avoided B.1.351 and B.1.1.7 mutated regions. Clonal diversity was possibly underestimated, and the donors were mostly white British, with more females. Two AZD1222 doses significantly raised spike-specific TCR breadth and depth over controls. None of the repertoires were sampled until the peak T cell response had passed.

About this clone itself: Its matching antigen is unknown.

Clones were sequenced by immunoSEQ multiplex PCR, and TCRdb holds only the in-frame ones, with some missing. The sample records roughly 130,000 clones, 80% to 90% being singletons. Sequencing was performed on peripheral blood, taken on day 0 of AZD1222 vaccination. This TCR was recovered from an adult in good health.

CDR3 bases: TGTGCCAGCACCTCCAATCTGGGTGGGCCCCAGCATTTT. This encodes CASTSNLGGPQHF. This chain connects TRBV6-5 to TRBJ1-5; D uncertain. V shed 7 bases and J shed 9 bases, with 16 bases lying between them. The germline gives CDR1 MNHEY, CDR2 SVGAGI. The CDR3 sequence is 13 residues long.